This TCR beta chain was recovered during a study of T-cell reconstitution after alpha-beta-depleted transplantation in children. Germline V gene data show CDR1 as LGHNA and CDR2 as YNFKEQ. This CDR3 contains 17 residues. V was cut by 0 bases and J by 5 bases, with 17 bases left in between. Study-wide results and caveats: Where alpha-beta T cells came from about two months after transplant was reportedly several hundred expanded graft clones.

This clonotype appeared many times. Its matching antigen is unknown. As it was prepared, the TCRbeta library received unique molecular identifiers. TCRdb independently ran MiXCR on the PCR reads; one entry per CDR3 protein. This table holds 25,000 to 35,000 distinct CDR3 sequences, less than 8.5% found once. This sample comprised peripheral blood, obtained 60 days after TCRalphabeta/CD19-depleted stem cell transplant. V is TRBV4-2 and J is TRBJ1-5, with a possible D match to TRBD1 (5 bases). The sequence was obtained from a child under two years old who had a stem cell transplant for acute myeloid leukemia, so the T cells may come from the graft donor. The CDR3 loop is CASSQERAGMGYQPQHF. CDR3 nucleotide sequence: TGTGCCAGCAGCCAAGAGAGGGCAGGGATGGGCTATCAGCCCCAGCATTTT.